Presented here are 22 T cell receptor beta chains from one specimen sequenced in a study of T cell repertoires in cytomegalovirus infection. Their specific antigens are unknown. Using its own MiXCR run on the reads, TCRdb lists one record per CDR3 protein. The profile covers 830,000 or so distinct CDR3 sequences, with 32% appearing a single time and approximately 13% taken by the ten largest. Sequenced material: cultured CD8+ T cells from PBMCs, taken from culture after CMV antigen stimulation. The receptor source for this set is a human donor in good health (CMV status not recorded). Some clones in this sample may be carry-over from other donors' samples.

CDR3 sequence reads: CATSRETDQKYF. The CDR3 bases are TGTGCCACCAGCAGAGAGACAGACCAGAAGTACTTC. The chain combines TRBV15 with TRBJ2-7, with D possibly matching TRBD1 (5 bases). Trimming cost V 0 bases and J 11 bases, with 11 bases left between them. This CDR3 has 12 residues. From germline, CDR1 is LNHNV and CDR2 YYDKDF (reference sequence).

This clonotype was seen more than once but under ten times. One end of the junction is discordant with germline, which a read error may explain. The chain joins TRBV7-7 to TRBJ2-3, with 7 positions matching TRBD2. The CDR3 loop spans 15 amino acids. Germline CDR1 reads SSHAT; CDR2 reads FNYEAQ (reference sequence). CDR3 protein: CASSTTAGPTDTQYF. The CDR3 bases are TGTGCTAGCAGCACAACAGCGGGGCCCACAGATACGCAGTATTTT.

This chain joins TRBV15 and TRBJ2-3; D may be TRBD1 or TRBD2 (5 bases each). V shed 1 base and J shed 4 bases, with 9 bases lying between them. This CDR3 comprises 14 residues. Per the germline V gene, CDR1 is LNHNV and CDR2 is YYDKDF (reference sequence). The CDR3 is CATSRARGPDTQYF. The CDR3 nucleotides read TGTGCCACCAGCAGAGCAAGGGGACCAGATACGCAGTATTTT. The complete variable domain, with remaining parts taken from reference TRBV15 and TRBJ2-3, reads DAMVIQNPRYQVTQFGKPVTLSCSQTLNHNVMYWYQQKSSQAPKLLFHYYDKDFNNEADTPDNFQSRRPNTSFCFLDIRSPGLGDTAMYLCATSRARGPDTQYFGPGTRLTVL.

The V and J genes are TRBV7-9 and TRBJ2-3; D tentatively fits TRBD1 or TRBD2 (5 bases each). The CDR3 contains 16 residues. V gave up 2 bases and J gave up 0 bases, with 12 bases separating them. From germline, CDR1 is SEHNR and CDR2 FQNEAQ (reference sequence). Here the CDR3 reads CASSLRDADSTDTQYF. The DNA of the CDR3 is TGTGCCAGCAGCTTACGGGACGCCGATAGCACAGATACGCAGTATTTT.

The V gene is TRBV4-1, the J gene TRBJ1-4; D unresolved. Trimming took 0 bases from V and 0 from J, leaving 5 bases between them. The V gene's germline CDR1 is MGHRA and CDR2 YSYEKL. The CDR3 is 15 amino acids. As DNA, the CDR3 is TGCGCCAGCAGCCAAGAAGCTGCAACTAATGAAAAACTGTTTTTT. Translated, it gives CASSQEAATNEKLFF.

The CDR3 nucleotides read TGTGCTAGTGGCTTTGGACACCATAACTATGGCTACACCTTC. It translates to CASGFGHHNYGYTF. This chain uses TRBV12-5 with TRBJ1-2; D perhaps matches TRBD1 (5 bases). The CDR3 is 14 amino acids. V shed 6 bases and J shed 1 base, with 12 bases lying between them. Germline V gives CDR1 LGHNT, CDR2 FRNRAP.

The genes are TRBV2 and TRBJ1-5, with 9 bases aligning to TRBD1. V shed 0 bases, J shed 5 bases, and the junction held 5 bases outside the gene matches. Germline-derived CDR1 and CDR2 are SNHLY and FYNNEI. The CDR3 sequence is 16 residues long. CDR3 DNA: TGTGCCAGCAGTGAAGCTGGGGACAGGGCTTATCAGCCCCAGCATTTT. Amino acid sequence: CASSEAGDRAYQPQHF.

The genes are TRBV14 and TRBJ1-1, with D tentatively TRBD1 (6 bases). Germline V gene lookup returns CDR1 SGHDN and CDR2 FVKESK. V dropped 1 base and J dropped 10 bases, with 16 bases sitting between them. CDR3 length: 14 amino acids. The CDR3 loop reads CASSQAGVDRGAFF. The CDR3 DNA sequence: TGTGCCAGCAGCCAAGCGGGGGTGGACAGAGGAGCTTTCTTT.

In regard to this clonotype: A read error may be the cause here, since a much bigger clone is one base away. The genes are TRBV7-6 and TRBJ2-3; a weak D match, TRBD1 (7 bases). From germline, CDR1 is SGHVS and CDR2 FNYEAQ. The V and J ends lost 10 bases and 1 base respectively, with 21 bases between them. The CDR3 extends over 16 amino acids. CDR3 DNA: TGTGCCAACAACCCTAAGGGGGCTAGCGGCACAGATACGCAGTATTTT. Translation: CANNPKGASGTDTQYF. Combining the CDR3 with reference TRBV7-6 and TRBJ2-3 gives the whole variable domain GAGVSQSPRYKVTKRGQDVALRCDPISGHVSLYWYRQALGQGPEFLTYFNYEAQQDKSGLPNDRFSAERPEGSISTLTIQRTEQRDSAMYRCANNPKGASGTDTQYFGPGTRLTVL.

V usage is TRBV14 and J usage is TRBJ2-1, with D hard to call. V was clipped by 4 bases and J by 4 bases, with 8 bases between them. This CDR3 is 13 amino acids long. Germline lookup yields CDR1 SGHDN and CDR2 FVKESK. Here the CDR3 reads CASSPRMYNEQFF. In DNA form, the CDR3 reads TGTGCCAGCAGCCCTCGGATGTACAATGAGCAGTTCTTC.

The chain is built from TRBV7-2 and TRBJ2-3; 7 bases are a match to TRBD2. The V gene's germline CDR1 is SGHTA and CDR2 FQGNSA. The CDR3 runs to 16 residues. V trimming: 1 base; J trimming: 4 bases; junction bases outside the gene matches: 8. Here the CDR3 reads CASSLVFAGVSDTQYF. Here the CDR3 DNA reads TGTGCCAGCAGCTTAGTTTTTGCGGGGGTTTCAGATACGCAGTATTTT.

The chain joins TRBV28 to TRBJ2-1, with 13 bases matching TRBD2. The length of the CDR3 is 19 residues. The trim removed 5 bases at V and 4 bases at J, leaving 14 bases unmatched. CDR1 is MDHEN and CDR2 is SYDVKM in the germline V gene. As DNA, the CDR3 is TGTGCCAGCAGTCCACTAGCGGGGGGGCCGTTTATTGGGTACAATGAGCAGTTCTTC. This codes for CASSPLAGGPFIGYNEQFF. Supplemented by reference TRBV28 and TRBJ2-1, the full variable domain reads DVKVTQSSRYLVKRTGEKVFLECVQDMDHENMFWYRQDPGLGLRLIYFSYDVKMKEKGDIPEGYSVSREKKERFSLILESASTNQTSMYLCASSPLAGGPFIGYNEQFFGPGTRLTVL.

V usage is TRBV4-1 and J usage is TRBJ2-1, with TRBD2 matching over 8 bases. The germline CDR1 and CDR2 sequences are MGHRA and YSYEKL. The CDR3 covers 16 residues. J lost 3 bases, V lost 0 bases, and 4 bases had no gene match. The CDR3 bases are TGCGCCAGCAGCCAAGATAGCGGGGTTTACTACAATGAGCAGTTCTTC. Protein product: CASSQDSGVYYNEQFF.

This clonotype was seen repeatedly, ten times or more. The J gene is TRBJ1-5, the V gene TRBV7-2, with 8 bases fitting TRBD1. Germline CDR1 reads SGHTA; CDR2 reads FQGNSA. J was trimmed by 9 bases and V by 7 bases; bases with no gene match: 8. The CDR3 runs 13 residues. The CDR3 reads CASTDRVTMPQHF. The CDR3 DNA reads as TGTGCCAGCACGGACAGGGTCACAATGCCCCAGCATTTT.

This clonotype was seen more than once but under ten times. V and J are TRBV7-6 and TRBJ1-1, with TRBD1 matching over 8 bases. The trim removed 3 bases at V and 3 bases at J, leaving 6 bases unmatched. The germline CDR1 and CDR2 sequences are SGHVS and FNYEAQ. The CDR3 has 15 residues. The CDR3 DNA is TGTGCCAGCAGCTTTAGCAGGGGGCGGGACACTGAAGCTTTCTTT. Its translation is CASSFSRGRDTEAFF.

The V and J genes are TRBV29-1 and TRBJ1-2, with a weak D call TRBD1 (5 bases). This CDR3 spans 13 amino acids. In germline, CDR1 is SQVTM, CDR2 ANQGSEA. V shed 4 bases and J shed 6 bases, with 15 bases lying between them. The CDR3: CSVGPSGVDGYTF. In nucleotides, the CDR3 is TGCAGCGTTGGCCCCTCGGGGGTCGATGGCTACACCTTC.

The chain is built from TRBV15 and TRBJ2-6; no clear D gene. The length of the CDR3 is 15 residues. The V end was cut by 4 bases, the J end by 0 bases, with 7 bases between. The germline V gene has CDR1 LNHNV and CDR2 YYDKDF (reference sequence). CDR3 residues: CATSTSRSGANVLTF. In nucleotides, the CDR3 is TGTGCCACCAGCACAAGTCGCTCTGGGGCCAACGTCCTGACTTTC.

This clonotype appeared a few times. V is TRBV15 and J is TRBJ1-2; 11 bases are shared with TRBD1. The ends lost 3 bases at V and 2 bases at J; junction bases unmatched: 8. The CDR3 contains 17 residues. CDR1 is LNHNV and CDR2 is YYDKDF in the germline V gene (reference sequence). CDR3 sequence reads: CATSRTGQGVSNYGYTF. CDR3 coding DNA: TGTGCCACCAGCAGGACGGGACAGGGGGTTTCAAACTATGGCTACACCTTC. Complete variable domain (other parts from reference TRBV15 and TRBJ1-2): DAMVIQNPRYQVTQFGKPVTLSCSQTLNHNVMYWYQQKSSQAPKLLFHYYDKDFNNEADTPDNFQSRRPNTSFCFLDIRSPGLGDTAMYLCATSRTGQGVSNYGYTFGSGTRLTVV.

The chain links TRBV6-1 to TRBJ1-5; D call uncertain. With 6 bases removed from V and 0 bases from J, the gap between germline ends came to 12 bases. The CDR3 spans 15 residues. Germline V CDR1 and CDR2: MNHNS, SASEGT. The CDR3 DNA is TGTGCCAGCAGCGAGGAGGGATTTAGCAATCAGCCCCAGCATTTT. Translating gives CASSEEGFSNQPQHF.

This chain connects TRBV19 to TRBJ2-2; no clear D gene. The CDR3 extends over 13 amino acids. V lost 7 bases and J 2 bases, leaving 8 bases between the germline ends. Germline assignment: CDR1 LNHDA and CDR2 SQIVND (reference sequence). The CDR3: CASIPTNTGELFF. The CDR3 DNA follows: TGTGCCAGTATCCCGACAAACACCGGGGAGCTGTTTTTT.

This clonotype was seen at least ten times. The rearrangement links TRBV7-2 to TRBJ2-7; possibly TRBD1 for D (6 bases). This CDR3 is 13 amino acids long. Deletions cut 1 base from V and 5 bases from J, with 9 bases between. CDR1 and CDR2 (germline): SGHTA, FQGNSA. CDR3 in amino acids: CASSLVRDNEQYF. The CDR3 DNA reads as TGTGCCAGCAGCTTAGTCAGGGACAACGAGCAGTACTTC.

The V gene is TRBV6-4, the J gene TRBJ1-2; D gene uncertain. The CDR3 loop spans 14 amino acids. In germline, CDR1 is MRHNA, CDR2 SNTAGT. Trimming cost V 2 bases and J 4 bases, with 11 bases left between them. CDR3 nucleotide sequence: TGTGCCAGCAGTGACCACCCTGCCAGCTATGGCTACACCTTC. Translation: CASSDHPASYGYTF.